This T cell receptor beta chain was sequenced in a study of cytomegalovirus exposure and HLA in healthy donors. Findings and limits, study-wide: In terms of immune exposure information, only CMV serostatus was available. For most subjects, TCR beta sequences were reported to predict HLA-A and HLA-B alleles with accuracy.

CDR1 is MNHEY and CDR2 is SVGAGI in the germline V gene. With 7 bases clipped from V and 1 base from J, the junction kept 9 bases outside the gene matches. The CDR3 runs 15 residues. PCR employed 60 Vbeta and 13 Jbeta primers. Generated by immunoSEQ multiplex PCR, the TCRdb table keeps only in-frame clones and is missing some. Of 130,000 to 150,000 clones in the sample, roughly 79% were seen once. Concerning this clone: What it binds is unknown.

This chain uses TRBV6-5 with TRBJ1-1; 7 bases match TRBD1. The material sequenced was PBMCs. The TCR was taken from a male donor in good health and CMV-seronegative. In DNA form, the CDR3 reads TGTGCCAGCATCCCCGAACAGGGGAAGAACACTGAAGCTTTCTTT. This codes for CASIPEQGKNTEAFF.